This T cell receptor (beta chain) is from a study of T cells in Graves' hyperthyroidism and ophthalmopathy. Amplification of TCR beta CDR3 regions was performed using RNA transcripts as template. The study used the HTBI primer set for a first-round RT-PCR of the TCR CDR3. TCRdb fed the multiplex PCR reads into MiXCR, producing one record per CDR3 protein. Of approximately 690,000 distinct CDR3 sequences listed, 20% were seen once; the top ten hold 30% to 40%. The CDR3 is 13 amino acids. Germline assignment: CDR1 DFQATT and CDR2 SNEGSKA (reference sequence). With 7 bases clipped from V and 4 bases from J, the junction kept 8 bases outside the gene matches. Worth noting for this clonotype: The target antigen is unknown.

Findings of the study overall: Most expanded thyroid clonotypes above 0.001 also appeared in blood.

This chain joins TRBV20-1 and TRBJ2-5; 8 bases line up with TRBD1. This sequence originates from a man aged 25 to 40 with Graves' ophthalmopathy. Sample: blood. The CDR3 loop reads CSDEDRGGETQYF. DNA of the CDR3: TGCAGTGACGAAGACAGGGGAGGAGAGACCCAGTACTTC.